This entry features one TCR beta chain sequence. The antigen is not known. The data were produced by immunoSEQ multiplex PCR, yet TCRdb's version contains in-frame clones alone and is incomplete. This table has approximately 2,000,000 clones, just over 90% appearing once. The sample originates from a study of shared clonotypes between healthy human individuals. Across the whole study: Participating donors consisted of a couple of women and a few men aged 18 to 49. There were three CD4 naive, three CD4 memory, two CD8 naive and one CD8 memory plates per donor. The study, taken as a whole, reports: With four donors compared, around 5% of naive CD4 clonotypes were shared. Among the subsets, naive ones generally showed larger estimated richness than memory ones.

CD45RO-negative cells were positively selected for CCR7, leaving out terminally differentiated effector memory CD45RA+ cells. The CDR3 length is 18 residues. From germline, CDR1 is MDHEN and CDR2 SYDVKM. Trimming took 5 bases from V and 2 from J, leaving 22 bases between them. This clonotype was obtained from a young man in good health. Some clones in this sample may be carry-over from other donors' samples. This chain connects TRBV28 to TRBJ1-5; tentative D call: TRBD1 (5 bases). The specimen was naive CD8+ T cells from PBMCs. In nucleotides, the CDR3 is TGTGCCAGCAGTCCCGACCAGGGCGTTTCCCCTGGCAATCAGCCCCAGCATTTT. Its translation is CASSPDQGVSPGNQPQHF.